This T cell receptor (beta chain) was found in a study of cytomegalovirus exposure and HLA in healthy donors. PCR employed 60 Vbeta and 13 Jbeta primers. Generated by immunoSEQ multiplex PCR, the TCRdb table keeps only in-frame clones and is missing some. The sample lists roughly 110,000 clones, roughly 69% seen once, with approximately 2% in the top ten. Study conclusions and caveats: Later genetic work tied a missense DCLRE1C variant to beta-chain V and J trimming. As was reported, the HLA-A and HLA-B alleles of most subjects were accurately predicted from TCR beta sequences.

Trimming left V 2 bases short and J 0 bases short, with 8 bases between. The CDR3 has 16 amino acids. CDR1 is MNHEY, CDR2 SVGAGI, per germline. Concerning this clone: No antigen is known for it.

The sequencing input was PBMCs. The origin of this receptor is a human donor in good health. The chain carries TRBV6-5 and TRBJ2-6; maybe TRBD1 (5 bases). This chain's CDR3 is CASSYGANSGANVLTF. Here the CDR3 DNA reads TGTGCCAGCAGTTACGGGGCGAACTCTGGGGCCAACGTCCTGACTTTC.